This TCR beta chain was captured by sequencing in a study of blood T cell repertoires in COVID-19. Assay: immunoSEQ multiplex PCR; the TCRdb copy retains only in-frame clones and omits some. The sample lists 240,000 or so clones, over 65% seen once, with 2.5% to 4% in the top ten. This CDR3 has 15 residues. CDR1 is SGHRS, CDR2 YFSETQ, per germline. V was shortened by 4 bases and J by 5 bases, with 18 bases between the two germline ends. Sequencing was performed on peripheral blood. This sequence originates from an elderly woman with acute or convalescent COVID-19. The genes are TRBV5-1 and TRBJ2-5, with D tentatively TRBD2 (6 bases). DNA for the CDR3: TGCGCCAGCAGCGGCGGGACTTCTCGGGGTGAGACCCAGTACTTC. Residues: CASSGGTSRGETQYF. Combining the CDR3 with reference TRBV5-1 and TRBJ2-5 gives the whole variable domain KAGVTQTPRYLIKTRGQQVTLSCSPISGHRSVSWYQQTPGQGLQFLFEYFSETQRNKGNFPGRFSGRQFSNSRSEMNVSTLELGDSALYLCASSGGTSRGETQYFGPGTRLLVL.